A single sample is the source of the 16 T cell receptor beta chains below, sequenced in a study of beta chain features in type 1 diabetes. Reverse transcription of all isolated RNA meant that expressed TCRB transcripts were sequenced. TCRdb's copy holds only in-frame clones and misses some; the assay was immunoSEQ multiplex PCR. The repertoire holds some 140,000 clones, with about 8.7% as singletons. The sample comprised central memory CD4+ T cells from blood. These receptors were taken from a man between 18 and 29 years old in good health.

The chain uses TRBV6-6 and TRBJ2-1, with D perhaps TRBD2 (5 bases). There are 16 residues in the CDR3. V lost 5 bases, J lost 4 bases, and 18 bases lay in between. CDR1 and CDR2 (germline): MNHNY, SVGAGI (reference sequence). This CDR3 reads CASSAGHSDLYNEQFF. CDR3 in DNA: TGTGCCAGCAGTGCGGGCCACTCGGACTTATACAATGAGCAGTTCTTC.

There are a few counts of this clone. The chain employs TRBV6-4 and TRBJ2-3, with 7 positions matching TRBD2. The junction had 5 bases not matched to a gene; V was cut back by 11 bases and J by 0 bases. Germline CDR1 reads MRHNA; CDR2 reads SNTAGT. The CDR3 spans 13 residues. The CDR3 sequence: CAAGDASTDTQYF. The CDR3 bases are TGTGCCGCGGGGGACGCTAGCACAGATACGCAGTATTTT.

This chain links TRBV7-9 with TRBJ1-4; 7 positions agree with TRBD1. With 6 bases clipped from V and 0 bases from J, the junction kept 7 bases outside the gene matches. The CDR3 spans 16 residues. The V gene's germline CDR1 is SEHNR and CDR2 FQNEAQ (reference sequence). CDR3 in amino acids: CASRPDRLATNEKLFF. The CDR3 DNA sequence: TGTGCCAGCAGACCGGACAGGCTTGCAACTAATGAAAAACTGTTTTTT.

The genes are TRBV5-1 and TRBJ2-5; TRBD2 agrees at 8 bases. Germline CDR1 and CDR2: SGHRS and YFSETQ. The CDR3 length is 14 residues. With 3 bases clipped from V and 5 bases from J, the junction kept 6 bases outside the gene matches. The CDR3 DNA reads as TGCGCCAGCAGCTCCGGACTAGCCGGTGAGACCCAGTACTTC. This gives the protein CASSSGLAGETQYF. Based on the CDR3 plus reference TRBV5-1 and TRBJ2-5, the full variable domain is KAGVTQTPRYLIKTRGQQVTLSCSPISGHRSVSWYQQTPGQGLQFLFEYFSETQRNKGNFPGRFSGRQFSNSRSEMNVSTLELGDSALYLCASSSGLAGETQYFGPGTRLLVL.

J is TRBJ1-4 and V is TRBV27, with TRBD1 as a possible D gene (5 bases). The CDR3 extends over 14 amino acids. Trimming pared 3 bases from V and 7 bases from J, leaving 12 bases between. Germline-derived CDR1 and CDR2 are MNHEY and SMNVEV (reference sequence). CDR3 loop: CASSLEGLSEKLFF. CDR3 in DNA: TGTGCCAGCAGTTTGGAGGGACTGAGTGAAAAACTGTTTTTT.

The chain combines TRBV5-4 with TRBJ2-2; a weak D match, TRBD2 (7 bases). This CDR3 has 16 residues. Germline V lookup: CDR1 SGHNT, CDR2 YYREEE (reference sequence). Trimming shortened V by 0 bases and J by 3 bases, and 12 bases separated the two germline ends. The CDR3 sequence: CASSLVGGAYTGELFF. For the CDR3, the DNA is TGTGCCAGCAGCTTGGTTGGGGGGGCCTACACCGGGGAGCTGTTTTTT.

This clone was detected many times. The CDR3 DNA reads as TGTGCCAGCAGCTCCGGTACAGAGCACACAGATACGCAGTATTTT. Protein sequence: CASSSGTEHTDTQYF. The gene calls are TRBV7-9 and TRBJ2-3; D is uncertain. Trimming stripped 4 bases from V and 2 bases from J, with 13 bases between. The CDR3 runs to 15 residues. Germline lookup yields CDR1 SEHNR and CDR2 FQNEAQ (reference sequence).

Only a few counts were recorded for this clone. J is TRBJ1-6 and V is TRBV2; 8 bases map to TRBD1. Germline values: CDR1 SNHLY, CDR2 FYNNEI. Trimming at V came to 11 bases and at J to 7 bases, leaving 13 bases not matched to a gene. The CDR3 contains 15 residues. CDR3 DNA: TGTGCCGGCCACTCTAGTCAGGGGGCCAATTCACCCCTCCACTTT. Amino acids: CAGHSSQGANSPLHF.

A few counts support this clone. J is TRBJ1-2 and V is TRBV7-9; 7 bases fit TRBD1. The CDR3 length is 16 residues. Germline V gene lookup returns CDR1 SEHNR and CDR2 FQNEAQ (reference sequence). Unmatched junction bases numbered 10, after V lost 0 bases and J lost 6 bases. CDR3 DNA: TGTGCCAGCAGCTTAGCCGGGACAGCCCCCTTTGATGGCTACACCTTC. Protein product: CASSLAGTAPFDGYTF. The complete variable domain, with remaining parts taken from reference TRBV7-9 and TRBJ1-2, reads DTGVSQNPRHKITKRGQNVTFRCDPISEHNRLYWYRQTLGQGPEFLTYFQNEAQLEKSRLLSDRFSAERPKGSFSTLEIQRTEQGDSAMYLCASSLAGTAPFDGYTFGSGTRLTVV.

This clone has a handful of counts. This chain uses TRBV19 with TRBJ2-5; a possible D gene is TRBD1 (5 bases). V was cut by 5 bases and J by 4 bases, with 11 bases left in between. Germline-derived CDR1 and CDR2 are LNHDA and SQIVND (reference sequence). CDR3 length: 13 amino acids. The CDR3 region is CASSESGPETQYF. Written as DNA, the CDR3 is TGTGCCAGTAGTGAGTCAGGGCCAGAGACCCAGTACTTC.

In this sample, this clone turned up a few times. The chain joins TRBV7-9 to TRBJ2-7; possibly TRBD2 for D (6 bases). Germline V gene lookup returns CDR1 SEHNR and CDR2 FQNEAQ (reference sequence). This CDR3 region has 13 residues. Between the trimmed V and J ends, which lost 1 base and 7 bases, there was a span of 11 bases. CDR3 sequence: CASSLGRDKEQYF. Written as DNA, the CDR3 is TGTGCCAGCAGCTTAGGGAGGGATAAGGAGCAGTACTTC.

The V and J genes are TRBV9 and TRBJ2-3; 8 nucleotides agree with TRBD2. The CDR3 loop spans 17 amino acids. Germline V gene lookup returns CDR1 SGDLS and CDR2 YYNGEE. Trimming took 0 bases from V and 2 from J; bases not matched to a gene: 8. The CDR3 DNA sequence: TGTGCCAGCAGCGTAGGGTCGGGGGGGTTCTCCACAGATACGCAGTATTTT. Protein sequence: CASSVGSGGFSTDTQYF.

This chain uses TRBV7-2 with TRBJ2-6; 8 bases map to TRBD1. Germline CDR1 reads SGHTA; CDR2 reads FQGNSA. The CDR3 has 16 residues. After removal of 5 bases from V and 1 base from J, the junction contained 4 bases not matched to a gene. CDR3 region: CASSNRGSSGANVLTF. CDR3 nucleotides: TGTGCCAGCAGCAACAGGGGGTCATCTGGGGCCAACGTCCTGACTTTC.

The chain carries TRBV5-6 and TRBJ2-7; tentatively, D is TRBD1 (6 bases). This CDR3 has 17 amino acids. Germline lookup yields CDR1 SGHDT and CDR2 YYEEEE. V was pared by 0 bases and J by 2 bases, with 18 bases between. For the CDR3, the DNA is TGTGCCAGCAGCTTGGGGGTCGTGACAGGTTTCACCTACGAGCAGTACTTC. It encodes CASSLGVVTGFTYEQYF.

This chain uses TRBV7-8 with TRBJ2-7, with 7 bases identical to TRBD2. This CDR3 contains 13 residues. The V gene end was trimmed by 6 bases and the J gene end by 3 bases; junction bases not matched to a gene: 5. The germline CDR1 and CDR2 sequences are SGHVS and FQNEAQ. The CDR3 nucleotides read TGTGCCAGCAGAGGGGCTAGCGGCTACGAGCAGTACTTC. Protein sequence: CASRGASGYEQYF.

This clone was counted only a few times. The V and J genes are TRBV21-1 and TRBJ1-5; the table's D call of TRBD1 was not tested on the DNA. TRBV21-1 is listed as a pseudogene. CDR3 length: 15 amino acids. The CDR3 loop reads CASSIDRGLYQPQHF. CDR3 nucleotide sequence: TGTGCCAGCAGCATCGACAGGGGGCTCTATCAGCCCCAGCATTTT.